The 4 T cell receptor beta chains reported below all come from one sample, sequenced in a study of blood T cell repertoires in COVID-19. Clones were sequenced by immunoSEQ multiplex PCR, and TCRdb holds only the in-frame ones, with some missing. The table has 100,000 to 150,000 clones, around 76% seen once. Sequences were obtained from peripheral blood. The source of these receptors is a man older than 75 with COVID-19, enrolled during active disease.

The chain couples TRBV6-5 to TRBJ1-2; TRBD1 aligns across 8 bases. The germline CDR1 and CDR2 sequences are MNHEY and SVGAGI. V was pared by 4 bases and J by 1 base, with 8 bases of the junction left unmatched. This CDR3 region has 16 residues. CDR3 in amino acids: CASSLDRGPNNYGYTF. Here the CDR3 DNA reads TGTGCCAGCAGTTTAGACAGGGGCCCTAATAACTATGGCTACACCTTC.

This clone has only a few counts. The chain uses TRBV7-2 and TRBJ1-3; 7 nucleotides align to TRBD1. The J segment lost 0 bases and the V segment lost 2 bases, leaving 4 bases of the junction unmatched. The CDR3 totals 16 residues. Germline V CDR1 and CDR2: SGHTA, FQGNSA. CDR3 nucleotide sequence: TGTGCCAGCAGCTTATCTTCAGGGGGCTCTGGAAACACCATATATTTT. Amino acids: CASSLSSGGSGNTIYF.

This chain connects TRBV19 to TRBJ2-1; perhaps TRBD2 as D (6 bases). V lost 9 bases, J lost 1 base, and 16 bases lay in between. This CDR3 comprises 15 residues. CDR1 is LNHDA, CDR2 SQIVND, per germline (reference sequence). In DNA form, the CDR3 reads TGTGCCAGCCAACGTGGGGGACTTTCCTACAATGAGCAGTTCTTC. Translated, it gives CASQRGGLSYNEQFF.

This rearrangement joins TRBV11-3 to TRBJ2-7, with D unresolved. V was pared by 1 base and J by 0 bases, with 7 bases between. The CDR3 is 14 amino acids. Germline loops: CDR1 SGHNT, CDR2 YENEEA. This CDR3 reads CASSLGHSSYEQYF. For the CDR3, the DNA is TGTGCCAGCAGCTTAGGACACAGCTCCTACGAGCAGTACTTC.